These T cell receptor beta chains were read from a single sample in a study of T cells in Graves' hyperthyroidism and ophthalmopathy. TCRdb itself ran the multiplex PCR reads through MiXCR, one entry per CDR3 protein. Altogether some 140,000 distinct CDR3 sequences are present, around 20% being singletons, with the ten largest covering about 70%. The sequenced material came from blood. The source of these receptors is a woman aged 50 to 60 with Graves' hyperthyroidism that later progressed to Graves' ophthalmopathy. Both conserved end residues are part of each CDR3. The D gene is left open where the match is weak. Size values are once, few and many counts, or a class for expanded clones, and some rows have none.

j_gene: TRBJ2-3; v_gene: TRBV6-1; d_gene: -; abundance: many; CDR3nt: TGTGCCAGCAGGACACCTCAGCGCACAGATACGCAGTATTTT; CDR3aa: CASRTPQRTDTQYF
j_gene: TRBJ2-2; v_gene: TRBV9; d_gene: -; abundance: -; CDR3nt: TGTGCCAGCAGCGTAGCGGGATGGGACACCGGGGAGCTGTTTTTT; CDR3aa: CASSVAGWDTGELFF
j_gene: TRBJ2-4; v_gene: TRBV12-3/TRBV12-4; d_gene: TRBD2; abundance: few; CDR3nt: TGTGCCAGCAGCCCACGGGGACTAGCGGAAGCCAAAAACATTCAGTACTTC; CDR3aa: CASSPRGLAEAKNIQYF
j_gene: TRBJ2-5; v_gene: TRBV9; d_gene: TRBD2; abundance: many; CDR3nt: TGTGCCAGCAGCGGAGGGACTAGCGGCCCCCAAGAGACCCAGTACTTC; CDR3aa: CASSGGTSGPQETQYF
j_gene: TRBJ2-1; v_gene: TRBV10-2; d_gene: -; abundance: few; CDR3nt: TGCGCCAGCAGTGAGATGAGGAGGGTGGGGGACAATGAGCAGTTCTTC; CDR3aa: CASSEMRRVGDNEQFF
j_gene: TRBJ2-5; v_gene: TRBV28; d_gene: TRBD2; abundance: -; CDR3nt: TGTGCCAGCAGTACCCCGGGACTAGCGGGAGGGCCGCGAGAGACCCAGTACTTC; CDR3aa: CASSTPGLAGGPRETQYF
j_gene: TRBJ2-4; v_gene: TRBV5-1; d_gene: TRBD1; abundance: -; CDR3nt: TGCGCCAGCAGCCCTGGGACAGAGGGCATTCAGTACTTC; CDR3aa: CASSPGTEGIQYF
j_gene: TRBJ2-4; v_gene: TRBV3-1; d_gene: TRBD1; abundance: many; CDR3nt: TGTGCCAGCAGCCAAGGGTTGACCCAGGGGGACATTCAGTACTTC; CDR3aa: CASSQGLTQGDIQYF
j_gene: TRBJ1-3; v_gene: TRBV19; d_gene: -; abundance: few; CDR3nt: TGTGCCAGTATATCGCGGAGAGGGAGCTCTGGAAACACCATATATTTT; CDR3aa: CASISRRGSSGNTIYF
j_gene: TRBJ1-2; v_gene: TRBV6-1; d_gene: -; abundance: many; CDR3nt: TGTGCCAGCAGTATAGGGACCTATGGCTACACCTTC; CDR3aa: CASSIGTYGYTF
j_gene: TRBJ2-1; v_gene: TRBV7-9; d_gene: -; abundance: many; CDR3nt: TGTGCCAGCAGCTTAGCTGCAGGAAATGAGCAGTTCTTC; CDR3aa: CASSLAAGNEQFF
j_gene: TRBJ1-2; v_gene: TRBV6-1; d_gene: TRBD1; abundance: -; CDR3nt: TGTGCCAGCAATAGGCCAGGGGGCCAGGGCTACACCTTC; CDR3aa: CASNRPGGQGYTF
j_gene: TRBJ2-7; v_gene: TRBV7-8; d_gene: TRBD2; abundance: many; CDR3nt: TGTGCCAGCAGCTTAGAACTAGCGGGCCACTACGAGCAGTACTTC; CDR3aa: CASSLELAGHYEQYF
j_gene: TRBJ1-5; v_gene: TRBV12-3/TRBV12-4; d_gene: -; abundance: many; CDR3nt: TGTGCCAGCAGCCCAACAGGGTTCAATCAGCCCCAGCATTTT; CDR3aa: CASSPTGFNQPQHF
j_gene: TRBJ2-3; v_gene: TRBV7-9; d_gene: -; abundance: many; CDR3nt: TGTGCCAGCAGCTTAAAGACCGATGGGAATACGCAGTATTTT; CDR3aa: CASSLKTDGNTQYF
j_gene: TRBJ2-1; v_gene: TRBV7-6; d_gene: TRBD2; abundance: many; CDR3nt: TGTGCCAGCAGCTGGGAGGCGGGAGGCTCCTACAATGAGCAGTTCTTC; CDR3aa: CASSWEAGGSYNEQFF
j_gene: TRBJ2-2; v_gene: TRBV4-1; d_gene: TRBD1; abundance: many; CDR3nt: TGCGCCAGCAGCCAAGATTCGGGGACAGGGTATTCGGACACCGGGGAGCTGTTTTTT; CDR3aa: CASSQDSGTGYSDTGELFF
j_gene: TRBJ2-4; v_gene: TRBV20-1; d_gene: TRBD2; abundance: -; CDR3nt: TGCAGTGCTAGCGGGGGGAACAAAAACATTCAGTACTTC; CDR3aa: CSASGGNKNIQYF
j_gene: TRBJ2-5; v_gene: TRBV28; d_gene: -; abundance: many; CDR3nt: TGTGCCAGCAAGGAGGCAGGGTACCAAGAGACCCAGTACTTC; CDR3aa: CASKEAGYQETQYF
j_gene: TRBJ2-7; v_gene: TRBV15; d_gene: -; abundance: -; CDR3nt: TGTGCCACCAGCAGAGAAGTAGCCTACGAGCAGTACTTC; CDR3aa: CATSREVAYEQYF
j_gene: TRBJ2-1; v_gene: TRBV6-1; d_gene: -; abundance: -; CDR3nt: TGTGCCAGCAGTGCCAAAACTCCAATGACTAGAGGGCAGTTCTTC; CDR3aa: CASSAKTPMTRGQFF